What follows are 12 T cell receptor beta chains derived from one specimen sequenced in a study of identical twins. From the 5' RACE reads, TCRdb called clonotypes with MiXCR, one entry per CDR3 protein. The data hold about 570,000 distinct CDR3 sequences, with roughly 9.9% observed a single time. This sample also appeared in a second study, on yellow fever vaccine responses in identical twins.

Sequencing input: PBMCs. These receptors originate from a woman aged 18-29 years in good health.

This clonotype was detected only a few times. The chain carries TRBV7-3 and TRBJ2-1; no firm D call. Trimming left V 3 bases short and J 7 bases short, with 16 bases between. Germline V CDR1 and CDR2: SGHTA, FQGTGA. CDR3 length: 15 residues. The CDR3 sequence is CASSFGPPGRNEQFF. The CDR3 DNA sequence: TGTGCCAGCAGCTTTGGGCCCCCCGGTAGGAATGAGCAGTTCTTC.

The genes are TRBV5-1 and TRBJ2-2; no definite D call. Germline V CDR1 and CDR2: SGHRS, YFSETQ. The CDR3 loop spans 17 amino acids. The germline V and J ends were trimmed by 0 bases and 0 bases, with 12 bases remaining between them. The CDR3: CASSLGPGRPNTGELFF. The DNA for the CDR3 is TGCGCCAGCAGCTTGGGTCCAGGACGCCCGAACACCGGGGAGCTGTTTTTT.

V gene TRBV7-2 combines with J gene TRBJ2-1; 8 bases agree with TRBD2. V was pared by 5 bases and J by 3 bases, with 9 bases of the junction left unmatched. Germline V gene data show CDR1 as SGHTA and CDR2 as FQGNSA. The CDR3 loop spans 16 amino acids. CDR3 sequence (DNA): TGTGCCAGCAGCCCCGACCCTAGCGGGTTCTACAATGAGCAGTTCTTC. Translated: CASSPDPSGFYNEQFF.

This clonotype came up a few times. V is TRBV29-1 and J is TRBJ2-7; the D is unclear. Trimming shortened V by 5 bases and J by 0 bases, and 8 bases separated the two germline ends. The CDR3 covers 12 residues. Germline V CDR1 and CDR2: SQVTM, ANQGSEA. Here the CDR3 DNA reads TGCAGCGTTAGTGACACCTCCTACGAGCAGTACTTC. Protein product: CSVSDTSYEQYF.

This clonotype was seen ten or more times. The chain uses TRBV27 and TRBJ2-7; TRBD1 matches 9 bases. The CDR3 is made up of 14 amino acids. CDR1 is MNHEY and CDR2 is SMNVEV in the germline V gene (reference sequence). The trim removed 7 bases at V and 2 bases at J, leaving 6 bases unmatched. CDR3 in DNA: TGTGCCAGCACTACGAGGACAGGGGCCTACGAGCAGTACTTC. Its protein is CASTTRTGAYEQYF.

This clonotype was observed many times. The rearrangement uses TRBV5-6 and TRBJ1-1; 7 positions match TRBD1. Germline V lookup: CDR1 SGHDT, CDR2 YYEEEE. The CDR3 loop spans 14 amino acids. With 4 bases clipped from V and 5 bases from J, the junction kept 8 bases outside the gene matches. CDR3 region: CASSMTGSGTEAFF. CDR3 DNA: TGTGCCAGCAGCATGACAGGGTCGGGGACTGAAGCTTTCTTT.

The chain combines TRBV7-9 with TRBJ2-2; D is unclear. This CDR3 has 14 amino acids. Per germline, CDR1 SEHNR and CDR2 FQNEAQ (reference sequence). Trimming took 6 bases from V and 1 from J, leaving 9 bases between them. CDR3 DNA sequence: TGTGCCAGCAGTTGGATTAGGAACACCGGGGAGCTGTTTTTT. Translating gives CASSWIRNTGELFF.

The chain couples TRBV7-2 to TRBJ2-5; 9 bases agree with TRBD2. The CDR3 is 16 amino acids. CDR1 SGHTA and CDR2 FQGNSA come from the germline V gene. V trimming: 1 base; J trimming: 9 bases; junction bases outside the gene matches: 12. The CDR3 DNA sequence: TGTGCCAGCAGCTTAGGACGAGCGGGGGGCCCTCGGGCCCAGTACTTC. Translation gives CASSLGRAGGPRAQYF.

This clonotype appeared a few times. The chain employs TRBV7-2 and TRBJ2-7; a weak D match, TRBD1 (5 bases). The CDR3 extends over 14 amino acids. V dropped 5 bases and J dropped 2 bases, with 13 bases sitting between them. Germline CDR1 reads SGHTA; CDR2 reads FQGNSA. CDR3 sequence: CASSVDSFTYEQYF. In DNA form, the CDR3 reads TGTGCCAGCAGCGTTGACAGTTTCACCTACGAGCAGTACTTC.

This clonotype has ten or more counts. V is TRBV5-1 and J is TRBJ2-3; tentatively, D is TRBD1 or TRBD2 (5 bases each). V lost 2 bases to trimming and J lost 5 bases, with 15 bases between them. The CDR3 runs 15 residues. Germline V gives CDR1 SGHRS, CDR2 YFSETQ. The CDR3 region has the DNA TGCGCCAGCAGCTTAGACGGGAAGGGGAGAGATACGCAGTATTTT. Translation: CASSLDGKGRDTQYF.

In its sample, this clonotype was seen a few times. This chain links TRBV29-1 with TRBJ2-7; D not resolved. Germline CDR1 reads SQVTM; CDR2 reads ANQGSEA. V dropped 4 bases and J dropped 5 bases, with 9 bases sitting between them. This CDR3 has 11 amino acids. CDR3 amino acids: CSVGGANEQYF. The DNA of the CDR3 is TGCAGCGTTGGTGGAGCGAACGAGCAGTACTTC.

This clonotype was picked up many times. This chain links TRBV12-3 or TRBV12-4 with TRBJ2-1; 11 bases map to TRBD1. The V and J ends lost 0 bases and 15 bases, in that order; junction bases with no gene match: 10. The length of the CDR3 is 15 residues. CDR3 amino acids: CASSLAGQGVRLRFF. The CDR3 nucleotides read TGTGCCAGCAGTTTAGCGGGACAGGGGGTGAGGCTCAGGTTCTTC.